Here is one T cell receptor (beta chain) with its context. This receptor's antigen is unknown. No much larger clonotype is one base removed from it; base qualities were not supplied. Libraries were built with 5' RACE. Sequenced on an Illumina HiSeq 2500. The second PCR ran for about 6 to 11 cycles and used a J-beta primer mix along with a sample-barcoded 5' primer. A template-switch 5' adaptor carrying 12 random nucleotides introduced a unique molecular identifier onto each TCR beta cDNA molecule. Each sample yielded at least 3 million CDR3-containing paired-end reads. All of the RNA was converted into first-strand cDNA using the Mint cDNA synthesis kit, with a TRBC-specific oligonucleotide serving as the primer. After uracil-DNA glycosylase treatment, a first 18-cycle PCR used universal primers M1SS and BC2_uni_R on all cDNA. On the authors' methods: Each sample was normalized by randomly selecting 1 million high-quality reads, each carrying a distinct molecular identifier. Reads sharing molecular identifiers were discarded rather than binned into consensus sequences. MiTCR, with a Q25 quality threshold and the strictest error-elimination algorithm, was used for CDR3 identification, clonotype clustering and error correction. Lower-bound total TCR beta diversity was estimated with a nonparametric unseen species model using Euler transformation. TCRdb redid the processing of the public reads, applying fastp at Q25 and MiXCR, and retained in-frame beta chains. A single entry per CDR3 protein holds the most common genes and DNA from its merged rows. TCRdb, not the original authors, processed these V and J calls. This sample comprises under 800,000 distinct CDR3 sequences, roughly 21% of them detected only once. The ten largest account for under 4% of the sample.

Donors were approximately 42 systemically healthy Caucasian individuals from Russia aged roughly 6 to 90 years. Each donor gave ten milliliters of peripheral blood, drawn into EDTA-treated Vacutainer tubes. Ficoll-Paque density-gradient centrifugation was used to isolate PBMCs, with at least 7 million per sample. Trizol reagent was used to extract total RNA from the PBMCs, yielding at least 5 micrograms per sample. For every donor, an aliquot of PBMCs went through flow cytometry to measure the percentages of naive CD45RAhigh/CD27high T cells. Including the terminal cysteine and phenylalanine, the CDR3 comprises 15 residues. CDR3 DNA only is kept here, 45 bases in frame from base 1. The germline V gene (reference sequence) gives CDR1 as MNHEY and CDR2 as SMNVEV. V is shortened by 5 bases, J by 6 bases, and the region joining them spans 17 bases. This sample is drawn from a study of blood T cells in healthy people across ages (dated by TCRdb to between 2015 and 2017). Regarding the complete study: Template switching captured roughly one uniquely barcoded TCR beta cDNA molecule per two T cells in model experiments. Age-related changes in TCR beta repertoire diversity were measured in the study by deep sequencing normalized with unique cDNA molecular identifiers. Donors of different ages were randomly distributed across sequencing lanes to avoid experimental bias. Donors were grouped into four age groups: young (average approximately 15 years), middle-aged (under 40), aged (roughly 67) and long-lived (just over 80). For two donors (one aged 18 to 29 and one aged 80 or older), the study analyzed two additional independent replicas of 1 million unique cDNA reads from the same blood draw.

Summary of the overall study and its limitations: A strong correlation was found between observed TCR beta diversity and the percentage of naive T cells measured by flow cytometry. The long-lived group showed more naive CD4+ T cells, fewer expanded clones and increased TCR diversity than the aged group, suggesting age selection. Because the CMV infection status of the donors was unknown, age-related changes in expanded clonotypes may potentially have been confounded. As age increased, observed TCR beta diversity per million T cells dropped in a roughly linear way, and a significant reduction was already evident by age 40. Estimates of total diversity based on one million sequenced T cells were considered lower bounds and underestimates. Because profiling used bulk unsorted PBMCs, naive and antigen-experienced compartments could not be compared conclusively.

This TCR was recovered from a man aged 65-85 years in good health. Sequencing was performed on blood. The rearranged chain carries TRBV27 and TRBJ1-5; the best D guess is TRBD1, with 6 bases matching. The nucleotide sequence is TGTGCCAGCAGTCCCTTCGACAGGCTAAGTCAGCCCCAGCATTTT. This codes for CASSPFDRLSQPQHF.